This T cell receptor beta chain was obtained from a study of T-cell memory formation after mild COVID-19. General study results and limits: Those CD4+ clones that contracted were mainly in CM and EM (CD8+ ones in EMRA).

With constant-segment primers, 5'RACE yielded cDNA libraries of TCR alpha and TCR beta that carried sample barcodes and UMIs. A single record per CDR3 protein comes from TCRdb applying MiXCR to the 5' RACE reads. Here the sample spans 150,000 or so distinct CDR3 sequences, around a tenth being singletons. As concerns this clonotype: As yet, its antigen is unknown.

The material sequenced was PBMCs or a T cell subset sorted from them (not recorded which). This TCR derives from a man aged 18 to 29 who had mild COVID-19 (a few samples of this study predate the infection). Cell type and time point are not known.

The CDR3 protein is CSASIDSLYNSPLHF. CDR3 bases: TGCAGTGCTAGCATCGACTCCCTATATAATTCACCCCTCCACTTT. The chain combines TRBV20-1 with TRBJ1-6; D ambiguous. The CDR3 runs to 15 residues. Trimming shortened V by 3 bases and J by 4 bases, and 13 bases separated the two germline ends. Germline V lookup: CDR1 DFQATT, CDR2 SNEGSKA (reference sequence).